This entry lists 27 T cell receptor beta chains sequenced from one sample in a study of blood T cells in healthy people across ages. Through a sample-barcoded 5' primer and a J-beta primer mix, a second PCR was run for about 6 to 11 cycles. TCRdb used MiXCR to reprocess the 5' RACE reads, holding one entry per CDR3 protein. This table has approximately 850,000 distinct CDR3 sequences, 40% to 50% appearing once. Sequencing used blood. The receptors here all came from a man aged 55 to 70 in good health.

This chain links TRBV21-1 with TRBJ2-3; the table's D call, TRBD1, was not checked against the DNA. TRBV21-1 is reported as a pseudogene. The CDR3 consists of 15 residues. The CDR3 DNA follows: TGTACCAGCAGCAAAGTACAGACGCCCCGGGATACGCAGTATTTT. It specifies CTSSKVQTPRDTQYF.

This clonotype was recorded a few times. The CDR3 spells CASSSRDSSYNEQFF. For the CDR3, the DNA is TGTGCCAGCAGCTCCCGGGACAGTTCCTACAATGAGCAGTTCTTC. The V and J genes are TRBV7-2 and TRBJ2-1; 7 bases agree with TRBD1. CDR1 SGHTA and CDR2 FQGNSA come from the germline V gene. Trimming at V came to 4 bases and at J to 1 base, leaving 4 bases not matched to a gene. This CDR3 comprises 15 residues.

The V call is TRBV20-1, the J call TRBJ2-7; 10 positions match TRBD1. CDR1 and CDR2 (germline): DFQATT, SNEGSKA (reference sequence). V shed 2 bases, J shed 0 bases, and the junction held 7 bases outside the gene matches. This CDR3 region has 16 residues. The CDR3 region is CSARSVGQGNSYEQYF. The CDR3 DNA reads TGCAGTGCTAGATCCGTGGGACAGGGGAACTCCTACGAGCAGTACTTC.

The chain recombines TRBV27 with TRBJ2-3; D remains ambiguous. Germline CDR1 MNHEY, CDR2 SMNVEV (reference sequence). Trimming pared 6 bases from V and 1 base from J, leaving 8 bases between. The CDR3 loop spans 13 amino acids. The CDR3 sequence: CASRPGRTDTQYF. Written as DNA, the CDR3 is TGTGCCAGCAGGCCCGGGCGCACAGATACGCAGTATTTT.

To note about this clonotype: Compared with germline, one end of the junction differs, possibly owing to a read error. The rearrangement links TRBV6-5 to TRBJ1-5, with TRBD1 as a possible D gene (5 bases). From germline, CDR1 is MNHEY and CDR2 SVGAGI. The CDR3 has 16 residues. DNA for the CDR3: TGTGCCGGCAGTCGACGCAGGGTGATGGGCAATCAGCCCCAGCATTTT. It yields the protein CAGSRRRVMGNQPQHF.

The chain couples TRBV7-2 to TRBJ2-7; tentatively, D is TRBD2 (5 bases). From germline, CDR1 is SGHTA and CDR2 FQGNSA. The V end lost 0 bases, the J end lost 0 bases, and 12 bases lay between the germline ends. The CDR3 contains 16 residues. Here the CDR3 reads CASSLAGGPSSYEQYF. The CDR3 coding sequence is TGTGCCAGCAGCTTAGCAGGAGGACCGAGCTCCTACGAGCAGTACTTC.

The chain has TRBV12-3 or TRBV12-4 and TRBJ2-2, with D uncertain. V was cut by 7 bases and J by 7 bases, with 7 bases left in between. The CDR3 has 11 amino acids. The CDR3 reads CASTQFGELFF. Written as DNA, the CDR3 is TGTGCCAGCACCCAGTTCGGGGAGCTGTTTTTT.

The rearrangement uses TRBV3-1 and TRBJ2-1; 12 bases line up with TRBD2. This CDR3 region has 15 residues. Trimming cost V 3 bases and J 6 bases; bases outside gene matches: 3. Per germline, CDR1 LGHDT and CDR2 YNNKEL (reference sequence). CDR3 sequence: CASSHQTSGGNEQFF. CDR3 in DNA: TGTGCCAGCAGCCATCAGACTAGCGGGGGCAATGAGCAGTTCTTC.

The chain has TRBV7-2 and TRBJ1-2; a possible D gene is TRBD1 (5 bases). Germline-derived CDR1 and CDR2 are SGHTA and FQGNSA. The CDR3 covers 15 residues. Trimming took 0 bases from V and 8 from J, leaving 16 bases between them. The chain's CDR3 is CASSLAGPGDMGYTF. In nucleotides, the CDR3 is TGTGCCAGCAGCTTAGCGGGACCGGGGGATATGGGCTACACCTTC. Filled out from reference TRBV7-2 and TRBJ1-2, the complete variable domain reads GAGVSQSPSNKVTEKGKDVELRCDPISGHTALYWYRQSLGQGLEFLIYFQGNSAPDKSGLPSDRFSAERTGGSVSTLTIQRTQQEDSAVYLCASSLAGPGDMGYTFGSGTRLTVV.

Remarks on this clonotype: Germline is not matched at one junction end, which may reflect a read error. The chain has TRBV27 and TRBJ2-6; 7 bases are shared with TRBD1. This CDR3 spans 15 amino acids. Germline CDR1 MNHEY, CDR2 SMNVEV (reference sequence). The chain's CDR3 is CASRRTGPGANVLTF. The CDR3 DNA follows: TGTGCCAGCAGAAGGACAGGTCCCGGGGCTAACGTCCTGACTTTC.

This clonotype showed up just a few times. The rearrangement links TRBV4-1 to TRBJ2-5; D is undetermined. The ends were cut back, 1 base at V and 0 bases at J, with 3 bases in the middle. Germline CDR1 and CDR2: MGHRA and YSYEKL. The CDR3 is 13 residues long. This CDR3 is CASSQANQETQYF. Written as DNA, the CDR3 is TGCGCCAGCAGCCAAGCCAACCAAGAGACCCAGTACTTC.

V usage is TRBV20-1 and J usage is TRBJ1-1, with D possibly being TRBD1 (5 bases). Trimming pared 1 base from V and 0 bases from J, leaving 6 bases between. CDR1 is DFQATT, CDR2 SNEGSKA, per germline (reference sequence). The CDR3 loop spans 13 amino acids. CDR3 sequence reads: CSARVGVNTEAFF. The CDR3 DNA is TGCAGTGCTAGAGTAGGGGTGAACACTGAAGCTTTCTTT.

This clonotype has more than one count but fewer than ten. This sequence joins TRBV6-2 or TRBV6-3 and TRBJ1-5; 7 bases map to TRBD1. Trimming cost V 7 bases and J 1 base; bases outside gene matches: 7. The CDR3 consists of 15 residues. The germline CDR1 and CDR2 sequences are MNHEY and SVGEGT. The CDR3 region has the DNA TGTGCCAGCACACCCAAGGGGGCAAGCAATCAGCCCCAGCATTTT. It translates to CASTPKGASNQPQHF.

The V gene is TRBV10-3, the J gene TRBJ1-1, with D uncertain. With 4 bases removed from V and 8 bases from J, the gap between germline ends came to 14 bases. CDR1 and CDR2 (germline): ENHRY, SYGVKD. The CDR3 loop spans 13 amino acids. Here the CDR3 DNA reads TGTGCCATCAGTGTTAAAGGGTTCAGGGAAGCTTTCTTT. Translated, it gives CAISVKGFREAFF.

J is TRBJ2-3 and V is TRBV12-5; D may match TRBD1 or TRBD2 (6 bases each). Per the germline V gene, CDR1 is LGHNT and CDR2 is FRNRAP. The CDR3 covers 17 residues. V was clipped by 3 bases and J by 0 bases, with 16 bases between them. The CDR3 nucleotides are TGTGCTAGTGGTTTTTCCCTAGGGGGGATTAGCACAGATACGCAGTATTTT. Translating gives CASGFSLGGISTDTQYF.

The V and J genes are TRBV4-3 and TRBJ2-7; 7 bases agree with TRBD2. The germline CDR1 and CDR2 sequences are LGHNA and YSLEER. This CDR3 contains 15 residues. With V trimmed by 0 bases and J by 2 bases, 4 bases remained unmatched. CDR3 bases: TGCGCCAGCAGCCAAGATCCGACTAGCCCCTACGAGCAGTACTTC. Residues: CASSQDPTSPYEQYF.

The CDR3 loop reads CASSQGQGAAYEQYF. The CDR3 nucleotides are TGTGCCAGCAGCCAAGGACAGGGGGCCGCCTACGAGCAGTACTTC. J is TRBJ2-7 and V is TRBV7-6, with 11 bases fitting TRBD1. The J segment lost 2 bases and the V segment lost 5 bases, leaving 5 bases of the junction unmatched. This CDR3 comprises 15 residues. Germline values: CDR1 SGHVS, CDR2 FNYEAQ.

The rearrangement joins TRBV12-3 or TRBV12-4 to TRBJ2-3, with D hard to call. V gave up 5 bases and J gave up 5 bases, with 14 bases separating them. The CDR3 consists of 14 residues. In DNA form, the CDR3 reads TGTGCCAGCAGTCTTAACATCGAAGGAGATACGCAGTATTTT. Translating it yields CASSLNIEGDTQYF.

The V gene is TRBV20-1, the J gene TRBJ1-6; D is ambiguous. This CDR3 contains 13 residues. Germline V gives CDR1 DFQATT, CDR2 SNEGSKA (reference sequence). The V and J ends lost 3 bases and 9 bases respectively, with 12 bases between them. CDR3 loop: CSASHTRSSPLHF. CDR3 sequence (DNA): TGCAGTGCTAGCCATACTAGGAGTTCACCCCTCCACTTT.

This chain joins TRBV18 and TRBJ2-1; no clear D. CDR3 size: 14 residues. V was shortened by 2 bases and J by 6 bases, with 11 bases between the two germline ends. CDR1 and CDR2 (germline): KGHSH, LQKENI. CDR3 protein: CASSPNLSSNEQFF. CDR3 bases: TGTGCCAGCTCACCAAATCTCAGTTCCAATGAGCAGTTCTTC.

This clonotype was seen at least ten times. V and J are TRBV6-5 and TRBJ2-7, with TRBD1 as a possible D gene (6 bases). Germline values: CDR1 MNHEY, CDR2 SVGAGI. Trimming left V 8 bases short and J 0 bases short, with 14 bases between. The CDR3 spans 14 residues. The CDR3 DNA follows: TGTGCCAGCTCGACAGGAGGAGGCTCCTACGAGCAGTACTTC. It encodes CASSTGGGSYEQYF.

On this clonotype itself: Compared with germline, one end of the junction differs, possibly owing to a read error. The V gene is TRBV5-6, the J gene TRBJ2-5; D unresolved. Germline loops: CDR1 SGHDT, CDR2 YYEEEE. This CDR3 is 14 amino acids long. CDR3 bases: TGTACCAGCAGCTTGGACGGCAGCCAAGAGACCCAGTACTTC. Its translation is CTSSLDGSQETQYF.

This clonotype was seen a few times. The genes are TRBV12-3 or TRBV12-4 and TRBJ2-3; perhaps TRBD2 as D (6 bases). V lost 3 bases and J lost 1, with 11 bases in between. This CDR3 has 15 amino acids. The CDR3 spells CASSFWRGRTDTQYF. DNA for the CDR3: TGTGCCAGCAGTTTCTGGCGGGGACGCACAGATACGCAGTATTTT.

This clonotype was seen a handful of times. The genes are TRBV6-6 and TRBJ2-2; D remains unclear. The germline CDR1 and CDR2 sequences are MNHNY and SVGAGI (reference sequence). The CDR3 totals 14 residues. V was cut by 10 bases and J by 1 base, with 13 bases left in between. Here the CDR3 reads CATESPQNTGELFF. The CDR3 DNA reads TGTGCCACCGAGAGTCCTCAGAACACCGGGGAGCTGTTTTTT.

The chain has TRBV5-4 and TRBJ1-2; D unclear. The V gene's germline CDR1 is SGHNT and CDR2 YYREEE (reference sequence). The CDR3 is 14 residues long. Trimming shortened V by 4 bases and J by 8 bases, and 18 bases separated the two germline ends. The CDR3 loop is CASSPQDGMRGYTF. DNA of the CDR3: TGTGCCAGCAGCCCTCAGGACGGGATGAGGGGCTACACCTTC.

This chain's CDR3 is CASSSDGPEVTYEQYF. The CDR3 nucleotides are TGTGCCAGCAGCTCCGATGGGCCGGAGGTAACCTACGAGCAGTACTTC. V and J are TRBV5-6 and TRBJ2-7, with D perhaps TRBD2 (5 bases). The CDR3 length is 16 residues. Germline V gives CDR1 SGHDT, CDR2 YYEEEE. V was cut by 3 bases and J by 2 bases, with 18 bases left in between.

This chain uses TRBV15 with TRBJ2-5; the D is unclear. This CDR3 is 15 amino acids long. CDR1 and CDR2 (germline): LNHNV, YYDKDF (reference sequence). Trimming took 1 base from V and 11 from J, leaving 20 bases between them. The CDR3 DNA reads TGTGCCACCAGCAGAGTAAGGGAACTTTACAATGAGCAGTACTTC. Translated, it gives CATSRVRELYNEQYF.